The 18 T cell receptor beta chains reported below all come from one sample, sequenced in a study of identifying expanded T cells in peripheral blood. The method was immunoSEQ multiplex PCR; TCRdb's version includes in-frame clones alone and lacks a portion of them. The sample carries 100,000 to 150,000 clones, less than 90% recorded once. Sequenced material: blood. These receptors originate from a person between 18 and 75 years old in good health.

V and J are TRBV18 and TRBJ1-1; D unresolved. Germline V gene lookup returns CDR1 KGHSH and CDR2 LQKENI. The CDR3 consists of 14 residues. V lost 3 bases and J 1 base, leaving 9 bases between the germline ends. Written as DNA, the CDR3 is TGTGCCAGCTCACCGGAGGCCTCGAACACTGAAGCTTTCTTT. Its protein product is CASSPEASNTEAFF.

The rearrangement links TRBV5-1 to TRBJ2-1, with TRBD2 matching over 7 bases. The junction had 10 bases not matched to a gene; V was cut back by 3 bases and J by 10 bases. The CDR3 totals 14 residues. CDR1 is SGHRS and CDR2 is YFSETQ in the germline V gene. The CDR3, as DNA: TGCGCCAGCAGCTCCGGGACGGGAGGTAGGGAGCAGTTCTTC. This gives the protein CASSSGTGGREQFF. Complete variable domain (other parts from reference TRBV5-1 and TRBJ2-1): KAGVTQTPRYLIKTRGQQVTLSCSPISGHRSVSWYQQTPGQGLQFLFEYFSETQRNKGNFPGRFSGRQFSNSRSEMNVSTLELGDSALYLCASSSGTGGREQFFGPGTRLTVL.

This chain uses TRBV28 with TRBJ1-2, with TRBD1 identical over 11 bases. CDR3 size: 15 residues. Germline CDR1 MDHEN, CDR2 SYDVKM. J was trimmed by 5 bases and V by 4 bases; bases with no gene match: 6. The CDR3 DNA is TGTGCCAGCAGTTCCAGGGACAGGGGGGTTTATGGCTACACCTTC. It encodes CASSSRDRGVYGYTF.

This sequence joins TRBV7-2 and TRBJ1-1; D is perhaps TRBD1 (6 bases). Germline V gene data show CDR1 as SGHTA and CDR2 as FQGNSA. V lost 2 bases and J lost 3, with 13 bases in between. CDR3 length: 15 amino acids. The CDR3 bases are TGTGCCAGCAGCTTAACCGGGACAAAAGACACTGAAGCTTTCTTT. Translating it yields CASSLTGTKDTEAFF.

This rearrangement joins TRBV11-2 to TRBJ2-6, with D perhaps matching TRBD1 or TRBD2 (5 bases each). The germline CDR1 and CDR2 sequences are SGHAT and FQNNGV. This CDR3 spans 17 amino acids. V dropped 1 base and J dropped 2 bases, with 12 bases sitting between them. The CDR3 nucleotides read TGTGCCAGCAGCTTAGGTAACACGGGGCCTGGGGCCAACGTCCTGACTTTC. Its translation: CASSLGNTGPGANVLTF.

The chain carries TRBV11-3 and TRBJ2-7; 7 bases fit TRBD2. Germline lookup yields CDR1 SGHNT and CDR2 YENEEA. CDR3 length equals 14 residues. The ends lost 5 bases at V and 7 bases at J; junction bases unmatched: 11. The CDR3 nucleotides are TGTGCCAGCAGCGGGGCCAGCGGGGCTGAGGAGCAGTACTTC. The encoded protein is CASSGASGAEEQYF.

V usage is TRBV5-1 and J usage is TRBJ2-5; no firm D call. The CDR3 is 13 amino acids. Germline V gene data show CDR1 as SGHRS and CDR2 as YFSETQ. Trimming shortened V by 0 bases and J by 5 bases, and 8 bases separated the two germline ends. The CDR3 DNA follows: TGCGCCAGCAGCTTGGGAATGGAGGAGACCCAGTACTTC. Translation gives CASSLGMEETQYF.

V gene TRBV7-3 combines with J gene TRBJ2-6, with TRBD1 matching 8 bases. With V trimmed by 6 bases and J by 0 bases, 10 bases remained unmatched. The CDR3 has 18 residues. Germline CDR1 and CDR2: SGHTA and FQGTGA. As DNA, the CDR3 is TGTGCCAGCAGACCCACGGGACAGGAGAACTCTGGGGCCAACGTCCTGACTTTC. Translating gives CASRPTGQENSGANVLTF.

The V gene is TRBV6-5, the J gene TRBJ1-1; tentatively, D is TRBD1 (6 bases). Trimming stripped 6 bases from V and 6 bases from J, with 14 bases between. CDR3 length: 13 amino acids. Per germline, CDR1 MNHEY and CDR2 SVGAGI. DNA of the CDR3: TGTGCCAGCAGAAAGGGGGAGGACGCTGAAGCTTTCTTT. Residues: CASRKGEDAEAFF.

About this clone itself: The sample has other DNA sequences that encode this CDR3 too. The V gene is TRBV18, the J gene TRBJ2-5, with D unclear. The CDR3 runs 12 residues. The germline V and J ends were trimmed by 0 bases and 4 bases, with 3 bases remaining between them. The germline gives CDR1 KGHSH, CDR2 LQKENI. This chain's CDR3 is CASSPPGETQYF. The CDR3 DNA is TGTGCCAGCTCACCACCCGGAGAGACCCAGTACTTC.

The V call is TRBV7-2, the J call TRBJ1-3; D is perhaps TRBD1 (5 bases). Germline-derived CDR1 and CDR2 are SGHTA and FQGNSA. Trimming took off 2 bases at V and 4 bases at J, with 12 bases between the two ends. This CDR3 has 15 amino acids. The CDR3 region is CASSLWDGGGNTIYF. The CDR3 DNA reads as TGTGCCAGCAGCTTATGGGACGGAGGGGGAAACACCATATATTTT.

The V and J genes are TRBV19 and TRBJ2-2, with 7 positions matching TRBD2. Looked up from germline, CDR1 is LNHDA and CDR2 is SQIVND (reference sequence). This CDR3 region has 14 residues. V lost 4 bases and J lost 5; bases outside the gene matches: 4. The CDR3 here is CASSKRGETGELFF. The DNA for the CDR3 is TGTGCCAGTAGTAAACGGGGGGAAACCGGGGAGCTGTTTTTT.

The chain couples TRBV9 to TRBJ1-1; 8 bases are a match to TRBD1. The length of the CDR3 is 16 residues. Unmatched junction bases numbered 9, after V lost 2 bases and J lost 3 bases. Germline V CDR1 and CDR2: SGDLS, YYNGEE. DNA for the CDR3: TGTGCCAGCAGCGTCGGACAGGGCGTTGGGTACACTGAAGCTTTCTTT. Translation: CASSVGQGVGYTEAFF.

The CDR3 reads CASSLSVDQETQYF. The CDR3 nucleotides are TGCGCCAGCAGCTTGTCGGTCGACCAAGAGACCCAGTACTTC. The chain employs TRBV5-1 and TRBJ2-5; D remains unclear. V lost 1 base and J lost 0, with 7 bases in between. The CDR3 length is 14 residues. Germline loops: CDR1 SGHRS, CDR2 YFSETQ.

The genes are TRBV6-5 and TRBJ1-5; D may be TRBD1 (6 bases). This CDR3 comprises 14 residues. From germline, CDR1 is MNHEY and CDR2 SVGAGI. V gave up 4 bases and J gave up 3 bases, with 10 bases separating them. In DNA form, the CDR3 reads TGTGCCAGCAGTTCGGGACACCCCAATCAGCCCCAGCATTTT. The encoded protein is CASSSGHPNQPQHF.

The gene calls are TRBV7-2 and TRBJ1-3, with D perhaps matching TRBD1 (5 bases). CDR1 and CDR2 from the germline V gene are SGHTA and FQGNSA. Trimming removed 2 bases at V and 3 bases at J, with 11 bases between. The CDR3 extends over 15 amino acids. In DNA form, the CDR3 reads TGTGCCAGCAGCTTACAGGGAGATAGTGGAAACACCATATATTTT. Its protein product is CASSLQGDSGNTIYF.

This sequence joins TRBV6-4 and TRBJ2-6; D remains unclear. Trimming left V 3 bases short and J 0 bases short, with 6 bases between. Germline-derived CDR1 and CDR2 are MRHNA and SNTAGT. The CDR3 is 15 residues long. Here the CDR3 DNA reads TGTGCCAGCAGTGATACACACTCTGGGGCCAACGTCCTGACTTTC. Residues: CASSDTHSGANVLTF.

The chain carries TRBV7-8 and TRBJ1-3; D uncertain. From germline, CDR1 is SGHVS and CDR2 FQNEAQ. The V gene lost 3 bases and the J gene lost 6 bases, with 15 bases spanning the gap. This CDR3 region has 15 residues. DNA of the CDR3: TGTGCCAGCAGCTTCAACGGCGGCTCTCAAAACACCATATATTTT. As protein: CASSFNGGSQNTIYF.